What follows are 5 T cell receptor beta chains derived from one specimen sequenced in a study of T cell responses to AZD1222 COVID-19 vaccine. TCRdb's table, derived via immunoSEQ multiplex PCR, lists solely in-frame clones and lacks some. The sample shows roughly 200,000 clones, 85% to 95% of them seen only once. The starting material was peripheral blood, obtained on day 0 of AZD1222 vaccination. These TCRs come from an adult in good health.

The rearrangement uses TRBV13 and TRBJ1-2, with D maybe TRBD1 (5 bases). The germline V gene has CDR1 PRHDT and CDR2 FYEKMQ (reference sequence). Between the trimmed V and J ends, which lost 6 bases and 4 bases, there was a span of 15 bases. CDR3 length: 14 residues. CDR3 coding DNA: TGTGCCAGCAGGCGTCTGGGGCCGGCCTATGGCTACACCTTC. Translating gives CASRRLGPAYGYTF.

V and J are TRBV28 and TRBJ1-5; no definite D call. Trimming took 3 bases from V and 2 from J, leaving 8 bases between them. The germline CDR1 and CDR2 sequences are MDHEN and SYDVKM. The CDR3 contains 14 residues. CDR3 DNA sequence: TGTGCCAGCAGTTTGTACTTGGGCAATCAGCCCCAGCATTTT. Translated, it gives CASSLYLGNQPQHF.

This clone was seen only once. The rearrangement uses TRBV30 and TRBJ2-5; tentatively, D is TRBD1 (5 bases). V was trimmed by 4 bases and J by 0 bases, leaving 15 bases between them. Germline CDR1 and CDR2: GTSNPN and SVGIG (reference sequence). The CDR3 totals 15 residues. CDR3 amino acids: CAWNAGDRDQETQYF. The CDR3 DNA reads as TGTGCCTGGAATGCCGGTGACAGAGACCAAGAGACCCAGTACTTC.

The V gene is TRBV27, the J gene TRBJ1-5; D is unresolved. Germline loops: CDR1 MNHEY, CDR2 SMNVEV (reference sequence). CDR3 size: 15 residues. V gave up 6 bases and J gave up 3 bases, with 15 bases separating them. Written as DNA, the CDR3 is TGTGCCAGCAGCCCAAGCTGGGGAAACAATCAGCCCCAGCATTTT. It codes for CASSPSWGNNQPQHF.

DNA of the CDR3: TGTGCCAGCAGTCCCTGGACAGGGGGTAATGAAAAACTGTTTTTT. Its protein is CASSPWTGGNEKLFF. The gene calls are TRBV25-1 and TRBJ1-4; TRBD1 matches 10 bases. Germline V CDR1 and CDR2: MGHDK, SYGVNS. The CDR3 is 15 amino acids. After removal of 5 bases from V and 4 bases from J, the junction contained 4 bases not matched to a gene.